This T cell receptor (beta chain) derives from a study of shared clonotypes between healthy human individuals. Broader study findings: The study found roughly 5.3% of naive CD4 clonotypes shared across four donors. Rarefaction showed sorted-subset sequencing was incomplete despite large depth.

Sequencing was at deep level. Sorted-subset replicate PCR reactions contained roughly 200 ng DNA, corresponding to some 30,000 T cell genomes. The table came from immunoSEQ multiplex PCR; TCRdb's copy has only in-frame clones and leaves some out. The data show around 2,000,000 clones, approximately 94% seen once. Terminally differentiated effector memory CD45RA+ cells were excluded by CCR7 positive selection of CD45RO-negative cells. Concerning this clone itself: Its target is unknown.

The origin of this receptor is a man aged 18 to 30 in good health. Some clones in this sample may be carry-over from other donors' samples. The sequencing sample was made of naive CD8+ T cells from PBMCs.

The CDR3 protein is CASRGGVPEAFF. In nucleotides, the CDR3 is TGTGCCAGCAGAGGGGGGGTCCCTGAAGCTTTCTTT. The chain employs TRBV27 and TRBJ1-1, with D perhaps TRBD1 (6 bases). The germline V gene encodes CDR1 MNHEY and CDR2 SMNVEV (reference sequence). Trimming took off 6 bases at V and 6 bases at J, with 11 bases between the two ends. The CDR3 spans 12 residues.